The 24 T cell receptor beta chains below were found in one sample sequenced in a study of T cell changes during pregnancy in multiple sclerosis. Here immunoSEQ multiplex PCR was the method, and the copy in TCRdb shows in-frame clones only, minus some. The sample includes 35,000 to 40,000 clones, 91% of them seen just once. The source was CD8+ T cells from peripheral blood mononuclear cells, collected in the second trimester of pregnancy. The receptors originated from a female donor with multiple sclerosis, enrolled in a pregnancy study.

This clone was found once. The chain employs TRBV27 and TRBJ1-5; possibly TRBD1 for D (6 bases). In germline, CDR1 is MNHEY, CDR2 SMNVEV (reference sequence). This CDR3 is 17 amino acids long. V lost 2 bases, J lost 4 bases, and 18 bases lay in between. The CDR3 region has the DNA TGTGCCAGCAGTTTAACCACACAGGGACCTTTTAATCAGCCCCAGCATTTT. It is translated as CASSLTTQGPFNQPQHF.

The chain combines TRBV19 with TRBJ1-1, with a tentative D call TRBD1 (5 bases). With 0 bases removed from V and 5 bases from J, the gap between germline ends came to 10 bases. Germline V gives CDR1 LNHDA, CDR2 SQIVND (reference sequence). The CDR3 is 14 residues long. CDR3 nucleotide sequence: TGTGCCAGTAGTATAGATCATGGGGGGACTGAAGCTTTCTTT. It translates to CASSIDHGGTEAFF.

The rearrangement links TRBV5-1 to TRBJ1-1; D gene unclear. This CDR3 comprises 17 residues. V lost 9 bases to trimming and J lost 4 bases, with 28 bases between them. Germline lookup yields CDR1 SGHRS and CDR2 YFSETQ. The CDR3 DNA reads TGCGCCACCTCGGTAATGGACTTCGGGTCCTCGGGCACTGAAGCTTTCTTT. It yields the protein CATSVMDFGSSGTEAFF.

The chain links TRBV7-9 to TRBJ2-3; D is ambiguous. Per the germline V gene, CDR1 is SEHNR and CDR2 is FQNEAQ (reference sequence). This CDR3 spans 15 amino acids. Trimming cost V 2 bases and J 6 bases, with 15 bases left between them. The DNA of the CDR3 is TGTGCCAGCAGCTTATCCATGACTTGGCAGGATACGCAGTATTTT. Its translation is CASSLSMTWQDTQYF.

The chain has TRBV14 and TRBJ2-7; no clear D. CDR1 is SGHDN and CDR2 is FVKESK in the germline V gene. This CDR3 is 14 amino acids long. Trimming stripped 0 bases from V and 4 bases from J, with 10 bases between. The CDR3 is CASSQDQVGYEQYF. CDR3 nucleotides: TGTGCCAGCAGCCAAGATCAAGTCGGGTACGAGCAGTACTTC.

The chain combines TRBV19 with TRBJ1-5; maybe TRBD1 (5 bases). V lost 5 bases, J lost 1 base, and 18 bases lay in between. The V gene's germline CDR1 is LNHDA and CDR2 SQIVND (reference sequence). The CDR3 is 17 amino acids. The CDR3 nucleotides read TGTGCCAGTAGTCTAGGGGTTTGGGAGGACAGCAATCAGCCCCAGCATTTT. Translating gives CASSLGVWEDSNQPQHF.

The chain joins TRBV6-1 to TRBJ2-7; 12 bases fit TRBD2. This CDR3 has 15 amino acids. Per the germline V gene, CDR1 is MNHNS and CDR2 is SASEGT. J lost 0 bases, V lost 4 bases, and 1 base had no gene match. The CDR3 protein is CASSAGLAGSYEQYF. CDR3 bases: TGTGCCAGCAGTGCGGGACTAGCGGGCTCCTACGAGCAGTACTTC.

This chain links TRBV4-2 with TRBJ2-1; D remains unclear. This CDR3 comprises 17 residues. Germline V gene data show CDR1 as LGHNA and CDR2 as YNFKEQ. Trimming removed 2 bases from V and 6 bases from J, with 20 bases in between. This chain's CDR3 is CASSQTPAGVGFNEQFF. As DNA, the CDR3 is TGTGCCAGCAGCCAAACCCCCGCCGGAGTTGGGTTCAATGAGCAGTTCTTC.

The chain is built from TRBV11-2 and TRBJ2-5; 7 bases line up with TRBD2. CDR1 SGHAT and CDR2 FQNNGV come from the germline V gene. CDR3 size: 14 residues. The V segment lost 5 bases and the J segment 5 bases; nucleotides outside the gene matches: 8. In nucleotides, the CDR3 is TGTGCCAGCAGCCAAATTACTAGCGAGGAGACCCAGTACTTC. It yields the protein CASSQITSEETQYF.

The chain joins TRBV4-1 to TRBJ2-6; D might be TRBD2 (5 bases). Trimming removed 0 bases from V and 2 bases from J, with 5 bases in between. CDR3 length: 15 residues. Germline CDR1 MGHRA, CDR2 YSYEKL. The CDR3 DNA reads as TGCGCCAGCAGCCAAGAGGAGGCTGGGGCCAACGTCCTGACTTTC. Translating it yields CASSQEEAGANVLTF.

V and J are TRBV13 and TRBJ2-5, with 13 bases lining up with TRBD2. The germline gives CDR1 PRHDT, CDR2 FYEKMQ (reference sequence). Trimming took 5 bases from V and 5 from J; bases not matched to a gene: 8. The length of the CDR3 is 16 residues. Here the CDR3 reads CASSPGLAGAGETQYF. Written as DNA, the CDR3 is TGTGCCAGCAGCCCCGGACTAGCGGGGGCGGGGGAGACCCAGTACTTC. The full variable domain, rest sourced from reference TRBV13 and TRBJ2-5, is AAGVIQSPRHLIKEKRETATLKCYPIPRHDTVYWYQQGPGQDPQFLISFYEKMQSDKGSIPDRFSAQQFSDYHSELNMSSLELGDSALYFCASSPGLAGAGETQYFGPGTRLLVL.

This clone appeared once. V gene TRBV7-9 combines with J gene TRBJ1-6, with 9 bases that match TRBD1. The J segment lost 10 bases and the V segment lost 5 bases, leaving 12 bases of the junction unmatched. There are 16 residues in the CDR3. In germline, CDR1 is SEHNR, CDR2 FQNEAQ (reference sequence). CDR3 protein: CASSPEGQGLGSPLHF. DNA of the CDR3: TGTGCCAGCAGCCCTGAGGGACAGGGACTAGGGTCACCCCTCCACTTT.

The sample holds a few counts of this clone. V usage is TRBV9 and J usage is TRBJ1-1, with no clear D. CDR1 SGDLS and CDR2 YYNGEE come from the germline V gene. The CDR3 sequence is 14 residues long. The ends were cut back, 2 bases at V and 1 base at J, with 9 bases in the middle. As DNA, the CDR3 is TGTGCCAGCAGCGTGGTCCGAGGGAACACTGAAGCTTTCTTT. Its protein is CASSVVRGNTEAFF. Variable domain in full (rest from reference TRBV9 and TRBJ1-1): DSGVTQTPKHLITATGQRVTLRCSPRSGDLSVYWYQQSLDQGLQFLIQYYNGEERAKGNILERFSAQQFPDLHSELNLSSLELGDSALYFCASSVVRGNTEAFFGQGTRLTVV.

This clone came up once. This sequence joins TRBV30 and TRBJ1-6, with a weak D call TRBD1 (5 bases). CDR3 length: 15 amino acids. Trimming removed 1 base at V and 0 bases at J, with 7 bases between. In germline, CDR1 is GTSNPN, CDR2 SVGIG (reference sequence). The CDR3 is CAWSEGRSYNSPLHF. CDR3 in DNA: TGTGCCTGGAGTGAGGGGCGCTCCTATAATTCACCCCTCCACTTT.

V is TRBV27 and J is TRBJ1-5; 8 bases are a match to TRBD1. CDR1 MNHEY and CDR2 SMNVEV come from the germline V gene (reference sequence). This CDR3 spans 14 amino acids. V shed 5 bases, J shed 4 bases, and the junction held 4 bases outside the gene matches. The CDR3 nucleotides read TGTGCCAGCAGTATGACAGGGGCGAATCAGCCCCAGCATTTT. Amino acid sequence: CASSMTGANQPQHF.

This clone was counted a single time. This rearrangement joins TRBV10-3 to TRBJ2-1; maybe TRBD2 (5 bases). Germline V lookup: CDR1 ENHRY, CDR2 SYGVKD. Trimming cost V 3 bases and J 2 bases, with 11 bases left between them. The CDR3 length is 15 residues. The CDR3 protein is CAISERQEAYNEQFF. CDR3 sequence (DNA): TGTGCCATCAGTGAACGCCAGGAGGCCTACAATGAGCAGTTCTTC.

CDR3 region: CAAKPETTAREQYF. The DNA for the CDR3 is TGTGCCGCCAAACCTGAGACTACCGCTCGCGAGCAGTACTTC. V gene TRBV6-6 combines with J gene TRBJ2-7; a possible D gene is TRBD2 (5 bases). The CDR3 covers 14 residues. Trimming removed 11 bases from V and 6 bases from J, with 23 bases in between. Germline CDR1 MNHNY, CDR2 SVGAGI (reference sequence).

DNA for the CDR3: TGTGCCAGCGAGGGGGGACTAGCGGGGCGCGAGCAGTACTTC. As protein: CASEGGLAGREQYF. The rearrangement links TRBV5-6 to TRBJ2-7; TRBD2 aligns across 13 bases. Germline V gene sequence: CDR1 SGHDT, CDR2 YYEEEE. V lost 7 bases and J lost 6; bases outside the gene matches: 7. The length of the CDR3 is 14 residues. Supplemented by reference TRBV5-6 and TRBJ2-7, the full variable domain reads DAGVTQSPTHLIKTRGQQVTLRCSPKSGHDTVSWYQQALGQGPQFIFQYYEEEERQRGNFPDRFSGHQFPNYSSELNVNALLLGDSALYLCASEGGLAGREQYFGPGTRLTVT.

This clone has a single count. The V call is TRBV25-1, the J call TRBJ2-1; 12 nucleotides agree with TRBD2. The V gene end was trimmed by 3 bases and the J gene end by 7 bases; junction bases not matched to a gene: 4. There are 15 residues in the CDR3. The germline V gene encodes CDR1 MGHDK and CDR2 SYGVNS. The CDR3 is CASSDWTSGINEQFF. CDR3 nucleotides: TGTGCCAGCAGTGATTGGACTAGCGGGATAAATGAGCAGTTCTTC.

The rearrangement joins TRBV6-5 to TRBJ1-1, with TRBD1 identical over 8 bases. In germline, CDR1 is MNHEY, CDR2 SVGAGI. The CDR3 contains 11 residues. Trimming removed 7 bases from V and 6 bases from J; junction bases left unmatched: 1. CDR3 coding DNA: TGTGCCAGCACCAGGGGGCCTGAAGCTTTCTTT. The encoded protein is CASTRGPEAFF.

In DNA form, the CDR3 reads TGTGCCACCAGCAGAGATCAGGGTCAGCCCCAGCATTTT. Protein sequence: CATSRDQGQPQHF. The genes are TRBV15 and TRBJ1-5, with a weak D call TRBD1 (5 bases). V was pared by 0 bases and J by 6 bases, with 6 bases between. The CDR3 length is 13 residues. Germline CDR1 reads LNHNV; CDR2 reads YYDKDF (reference sequence).

V usage is TRBV5-1 and J usage is TRBJ2-7; D may be TRBD1 (5 bases). Trimming left V 7 bases short and J 1 base short, with 15 bases between. The length of the CDR3 is 14 residues. Germline V gene data show CDR1 as SGHRS and CDR2 as YFSETQ. CDR3: CASGLRAGSYEQYF. The CDR3 coding sequence is TGCGCCAGCGGTCTCCGCGCAGGGTCCTACGAGCAGTACTTC.

The chain couples TRBV5-1 to TRBJ2-2; TRBD2 agrees at 14 bases. Germline V gene lookup returns CDR1 SGHRS and CDR2 YFSETQ. V lost 4 bases, J lost 4 bases, and 9 bases stayed unmatched. This CDR3 contains 18 residues. The CDR3 DNA sequence: TGCGCCAGCAGCCTCGGGACTAGCGGGGGTCGTGGCACCGGGGAGCTGTTTTTT. It codes for CASSLGTSGGRGTGELFF.

The rearrangement joins TRBV9 to TRBJ2-1, with a tentative D call TRBD2 (7 bases). CDR1 and CDR2 (germline): SGDLS, YYNGEE. With 1 base removed from V and 3 bases from J, the gap between germline ends came to 14 bases. This CDR3 has 16 amino acids. The CDR3 nucleotides read TGTGCCAGCAGCGTACGAGGGGGGGGGAGCTACAATGAGCAGTTCTTC. Residues: CASSVRGGGSYNEQFF.